This T cell receptor (beta chain) was documented in a study of T cells in Graves' hyperthyroidism and ophthalmopathy. TCR beta CDR3 regions were amplified from RNA. When the TCR CDR3 underwent first-round RT-PCR, the HTBI primer set was used. TCRdb re-analysed the multiplex PCR reads in MiXCR, keeping a single row per CDR3 protein. The table shows hundreds of thousands of distinct CDR3 sequences, with over 35% occurring only once. Trimming cost V 7 bases and J 0 bases; bases outside gene matches: 4. CDR1 and CDR2 from the germline V gene are MNHEY and SVGAGI. This CDR3 has 15 residues. This clonotype has only a few counts. The target antigen is unknown. Points from the study as a whole: Ophthalmopathy cases were set apart from stable hyperthyroidism by a 13 V-J model. Peripheral blood also featured most of the thyroid clonotypes expanded above 0.001.

Sequenced material: blood. This clonotype originated in a man between 18 and 29 years old with Graves' hyperthyroidism. V and J are TRBV6-5 and TRBJ2-7, with TRBD2 matching over 12 bases. CDR3 protein: CASTPTSGSSYEQYF. CDR3 DNA sequence: TGTGCCAGCACTCCGACTAGCGGGAGCTCCTACGAGCAGTACTTC.